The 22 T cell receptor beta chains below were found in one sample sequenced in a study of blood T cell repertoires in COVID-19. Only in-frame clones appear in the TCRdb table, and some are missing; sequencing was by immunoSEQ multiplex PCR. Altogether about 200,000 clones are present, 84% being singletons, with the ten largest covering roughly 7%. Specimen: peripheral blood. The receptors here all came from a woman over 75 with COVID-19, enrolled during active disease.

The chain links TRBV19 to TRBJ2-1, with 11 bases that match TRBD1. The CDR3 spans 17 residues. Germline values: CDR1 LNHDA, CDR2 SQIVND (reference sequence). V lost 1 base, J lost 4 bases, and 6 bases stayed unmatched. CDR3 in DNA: TGTGCCAGTAGTATAGGTCCGGGACAGGGGGATTACAATGAGCAGTTCTTC. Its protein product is CASSIGPGQGDYNEQFF.

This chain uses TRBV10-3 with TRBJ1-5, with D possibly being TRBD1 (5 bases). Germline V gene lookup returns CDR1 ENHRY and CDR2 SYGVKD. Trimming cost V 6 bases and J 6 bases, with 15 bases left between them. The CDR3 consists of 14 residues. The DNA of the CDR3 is TGTGCCATCAGAGGGGAGGTAGGAACTCAGCCCCAGCATTTT. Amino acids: CAIRGEVGTQPQHF.

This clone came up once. DNA for the CDR3: TGTGCCAGCAGCTCCGGCGGACAATTGAACACTGAAGCTTTCTTT. Its translation: CASSSGGQLNTEAFF. V usage is TRBV7-9 and J usage is TRBJ1-1, with D possibly matching TRBD1 (5 bases). Trimming cost V 4 bases and J 0 bases, with 12 bases left between them. The CDR3 contains 15 residues. From germline, CDR1 is SEHNR and CDR2 FQNEAQ (reference sequence).

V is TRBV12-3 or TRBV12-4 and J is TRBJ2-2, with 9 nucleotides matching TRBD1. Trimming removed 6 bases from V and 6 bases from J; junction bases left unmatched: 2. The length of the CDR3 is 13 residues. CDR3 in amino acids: CASRGQGPGELFF. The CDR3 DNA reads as TGTGCCAGCAGGGGACAGGGTCCCGGGGAGCTGTTTTTT.

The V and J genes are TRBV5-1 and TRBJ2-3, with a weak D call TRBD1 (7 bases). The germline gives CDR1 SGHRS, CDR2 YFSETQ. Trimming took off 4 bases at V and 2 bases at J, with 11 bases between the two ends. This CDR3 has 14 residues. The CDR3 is CASSPRGATDTQYF. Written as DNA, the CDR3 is TGCGCCAGCAGCCCCAGGGGGGCCACAGATACGCAGTATTTT.

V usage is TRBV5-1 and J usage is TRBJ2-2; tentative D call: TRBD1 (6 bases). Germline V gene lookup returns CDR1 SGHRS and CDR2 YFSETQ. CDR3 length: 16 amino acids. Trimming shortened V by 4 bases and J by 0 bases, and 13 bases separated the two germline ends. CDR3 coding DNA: TGCGCCAGCAGCCCACAGGGAGCCCCGAACACCGGGGAGCTGTTTTTT. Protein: CASSPQGAPNTGELFF.

The CDR3 region has the DNA TGCGCCAGCAGCTTGCTGACAGCCATGAACACTGAAGCTTTCTTT. Translation gives CASSLLTAMNTEAFF. This chain links TRBV5-1 with TRBJ1-1, with a possible D match to TRBD1 (5 bases). The CDR3 is 15 amino acids. Germline values: CDR1 SGHRS, CDR2 YFSETQ. The V end lost 1 base, the J end lost 0 bases, and 10 bases lay between the germline ends.

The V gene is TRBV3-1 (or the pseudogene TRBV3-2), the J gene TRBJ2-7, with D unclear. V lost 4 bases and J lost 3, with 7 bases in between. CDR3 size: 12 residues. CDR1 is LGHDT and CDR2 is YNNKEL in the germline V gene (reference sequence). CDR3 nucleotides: TGTGCCAGCAGCCGAACAAGCTACGAGCAGTACTTC. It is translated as CASSRTSYEQYF.

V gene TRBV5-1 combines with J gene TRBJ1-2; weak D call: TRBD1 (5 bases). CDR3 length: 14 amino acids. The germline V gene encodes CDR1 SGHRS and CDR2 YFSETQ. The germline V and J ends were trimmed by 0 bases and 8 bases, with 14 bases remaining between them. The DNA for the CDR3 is TGCGCCAGCAGCTTGGTGGCCCGGGGGGAAGGCTACACCTTC. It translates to CASSLVARGEGYTF. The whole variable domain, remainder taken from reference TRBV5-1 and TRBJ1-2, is KAGVTQTPRYLIKTRGQQVTLSCSPISGHRSVSWYQQTPGQGLQFLFEYFSETQRNKGNFPGRFSGRQFSNSRSEMNVSTLELGDSALYLCASSLVARGEGYTFGSGTRLTVV.

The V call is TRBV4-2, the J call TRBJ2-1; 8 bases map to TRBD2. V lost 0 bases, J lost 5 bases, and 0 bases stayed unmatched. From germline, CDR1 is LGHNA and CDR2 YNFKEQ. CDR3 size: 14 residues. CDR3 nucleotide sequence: TGTGCCAGCAGCCAAGAACTAGCGGACAATGAGCAGTTCTTC. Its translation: CASSQELADNEQFF.

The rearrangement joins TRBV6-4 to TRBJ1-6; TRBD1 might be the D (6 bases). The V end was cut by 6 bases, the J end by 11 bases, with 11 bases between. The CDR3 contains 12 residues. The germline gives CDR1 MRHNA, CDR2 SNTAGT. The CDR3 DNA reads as TGTGCCAGCAGACAGGGTAGGCCACCCCTCCACTTT. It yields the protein CASRQGRPPLHF.

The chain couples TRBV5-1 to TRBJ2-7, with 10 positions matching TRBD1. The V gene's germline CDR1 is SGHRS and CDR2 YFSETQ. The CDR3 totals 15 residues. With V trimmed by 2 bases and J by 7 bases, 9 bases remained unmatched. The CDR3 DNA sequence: TGCGCCAGCAGCTTCAGACAGGGGGCGCTGGGGGAGCAGTACTTC. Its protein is CASSFRQGALGEQYF.

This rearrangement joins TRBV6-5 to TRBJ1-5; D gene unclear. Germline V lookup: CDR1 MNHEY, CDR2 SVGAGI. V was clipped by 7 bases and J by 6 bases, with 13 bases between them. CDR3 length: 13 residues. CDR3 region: CASTHGWSQPQHF. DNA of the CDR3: TGTGCCAGCACCCATGGGTGGAGTCAGCCCCAGCATTTT.

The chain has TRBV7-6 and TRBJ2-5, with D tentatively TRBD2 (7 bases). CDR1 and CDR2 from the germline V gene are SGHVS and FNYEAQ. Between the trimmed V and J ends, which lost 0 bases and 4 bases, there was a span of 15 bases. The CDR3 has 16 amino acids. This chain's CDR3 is CASSLATRGAGETQYF. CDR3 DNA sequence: TGTGCCAGCAGCTTAGCGACCCGGGGGGCGGGAGAGACCCAGTACTTC.

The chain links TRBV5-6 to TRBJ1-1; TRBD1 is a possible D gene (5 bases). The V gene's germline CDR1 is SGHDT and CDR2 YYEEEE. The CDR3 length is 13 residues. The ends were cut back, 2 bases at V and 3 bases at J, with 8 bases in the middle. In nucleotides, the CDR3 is TGTGCCAGCAGCTTCCGCAGGGACACTGAAGCTTTCTTT. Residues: CASSFRRDTEAFF.

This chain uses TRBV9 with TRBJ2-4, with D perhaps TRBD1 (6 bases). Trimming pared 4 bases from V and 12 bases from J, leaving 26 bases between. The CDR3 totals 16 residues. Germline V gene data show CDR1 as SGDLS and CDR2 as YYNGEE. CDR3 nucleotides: TGTGCCAGCAGCTCCCAGGGGTCCGGACCCGTCCATGATCAGTACTTC. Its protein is CASSSQGSGPVHDQYF.

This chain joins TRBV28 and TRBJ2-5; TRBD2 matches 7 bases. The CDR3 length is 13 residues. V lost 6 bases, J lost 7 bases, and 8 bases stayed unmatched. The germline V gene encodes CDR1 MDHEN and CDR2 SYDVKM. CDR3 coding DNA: TGTGCCAGCAGGGATCTAGCGGAGGGGACCCAGTACTTC. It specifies CASRDLAEGTQYF.

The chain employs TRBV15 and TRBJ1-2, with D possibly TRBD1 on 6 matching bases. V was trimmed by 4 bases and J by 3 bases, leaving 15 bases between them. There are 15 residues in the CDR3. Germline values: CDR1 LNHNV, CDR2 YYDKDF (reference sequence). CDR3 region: CATSIRAGADYGYTF. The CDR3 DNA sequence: TGTGCCACCAGCATTAGGGCAGGGGCTGACTATGGCTACACCTTC.

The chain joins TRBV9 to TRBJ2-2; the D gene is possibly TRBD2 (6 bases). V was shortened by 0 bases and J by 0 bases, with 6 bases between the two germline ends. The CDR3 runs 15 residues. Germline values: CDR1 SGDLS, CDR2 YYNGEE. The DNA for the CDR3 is TGTGCCAGCAGCGTAGCGGGAGCGAACACCGGGGAGCTGTTTTTT. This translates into CASSVAGANTGELFF.

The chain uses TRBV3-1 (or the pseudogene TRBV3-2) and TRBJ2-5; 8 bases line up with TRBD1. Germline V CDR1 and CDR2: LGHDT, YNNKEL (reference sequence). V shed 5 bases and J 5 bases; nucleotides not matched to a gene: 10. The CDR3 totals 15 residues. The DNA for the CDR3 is TGTGCCAGCAGCACTCCAGGGGGCTTCGGCGAGACCCAGTACTTC. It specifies CASSTPGGFGETQYF.

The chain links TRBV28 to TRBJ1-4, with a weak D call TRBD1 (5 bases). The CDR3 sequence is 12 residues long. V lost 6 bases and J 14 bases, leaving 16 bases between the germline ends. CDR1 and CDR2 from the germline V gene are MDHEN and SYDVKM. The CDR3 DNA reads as TGTGCCAGCAGGGTGTCCGCGGGGCATCTGTTTTTT. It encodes CASRVSAGHLFF.

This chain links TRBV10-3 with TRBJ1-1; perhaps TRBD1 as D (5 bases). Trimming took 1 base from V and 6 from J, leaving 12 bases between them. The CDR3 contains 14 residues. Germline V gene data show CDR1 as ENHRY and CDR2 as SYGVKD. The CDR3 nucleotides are TGTGCCATCAGTGAGTTGGCAGGGCAGGCTGAAGCTTTCTTT. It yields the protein CAISELAGQAEAFF.